A selection of T cell receptor beta chains follows, all from one sample in a study of blood T cell repertoires in COVID-19. TCRdb keeps only in-frame clones here, not all; method: immunoSEQ multiplex PCR. The data show 150,000 to 200,000 clones, less than 85% seen once. Source material: PBMCs or T cells enriched from blood (not recorded which). These receptors were collected from an older woman with acute COVID-19. The CDR3 runs from the conserved cysteine through the conserved F or W. The order of the fields is clone size, V gene, D gene, J gene, CDR3 length, CDR3 protein, CDR3 DNA. D genes are given only for firm matches. Clone size is given for some rows only: seen once, a few or many times, or a class if the clone is expanded.

NA	TRBV4-1	NA	TRBJ2-7	13	CASRLTGYVEQYF	TGCGCCAGCAGACTTACAGGGTACGTCGAGCAGTACTTC
NA	TRBV4-3	NA	TRBJ2-7	14	CASSLWGGPYEQYF	TGCGCCAGCAGCCTATGGGGAGGACCTTACGAGCAGTACTTC
NA	TRBV9	NA	TRBJ2-3	15	CASSVEGLHTDTQYF	TGTGCCAGCAGCGTTGAGGGACTCCACACAGATACGCAGTATTTT
NA	TRBV29-1	TRBD2	TRBJ2-3	13	CSVGTRGTDTQYF	TGCAGCGTAGGGACTAGGGGCACAGATACGCAGTATTTT
NA	TRBV9	NA	TRBJ1-1	15	CASSVVNRLNTEAFF	TGTGCCAGCAGCGTAGTTAACAGACTGAACACTGAAGCTTTCTTT
NA	TRBV2	NA	TRBJ2-5	13	CASIRPLRGTQYF	TGTGCCAGCATCCGACCCCTCCGGGGGACCCAGTACTTC
NA	TRBV19	NA	TRBJ2-2	12	CASSAAIGELFF	TGTGCCAGTAGTGCCGCTATCGGGGAGCTGTTTTTT
NA	TRBV3-1/TRBV3-2	NA	TRBJ1-3	15	CASSQSHPQFVTIYF	TGTGCCAGCAGCCAATCTCACCCCCAGTTTGTCACCATATATTTT
NA	TRBV18	NA	TRBJ2-1	13	CASSPLEGDEQFF	TGTGCCAGCTCACCCCTAGAGGGGGATGAGCAGTTCTTC
NA	TRBV2	NA	TRBJ1-5	14	CASSPGLLDQPQHF	TGTGCCAGCAGTCCAGGGTTATTGGATCAGCCCCAGCATTTT
NA	TRBV6-2/TRBV6-3	NA	TRBJ1-2	12	CASSERIYGYTF	TGTGCCAGCAGCGAGAGAATATATGGCTACACCTTC
NA	TRBV10-1	NA	TRBJ2-3	13	CASNFQGTDTQYF	TGCGCCAGCAACTTCCAGGGTACAGATACGCAGTATTTT
few	TRBV6-5	NA	TRBJ2-3	15	CASSEMGQGVDTQYF	TGTGCCAGCAGCGAGATGGGACAAGGAGTTGATACGCAGTATTTT
NA	TRBV7-6	NA	TRBJ1-3	17	CASSLDLYQGPGNTIYF	TGTGCCAGCAGCTTAGATTTGTATCAGGGGCCTGGAAACACCATATATTTT
NA	TRBV4-3	NA	TRBJ1-2	15	CASSQDGSQGYGYTF	TGCGCCAGCAGCCAAGACGGTTCGCAGGGTTACGGCTACACCTTC
once	TRBV27	NA	TRBJ2-1	15	CASSLKGSPEGEQFF	TGTGCCAGCAGTTTAAAAGGTTCCCCCGAGGGCGAGCAGTTCTTC
NA	TRBV7-2	NA	TRBJ2-3	12	CASSLVEYTQYF	TGTGCCAGCAGCTTAGTCGAGTATACGCAGTATTTT
NA	TRBV6-5	NA	TRBJ2-5	14	CASSSAGYQETQYF	TGTGCCAGCAGTTCGGCGGGGTACCAAGAGACCCAGTACTTC
NA	TRBV18	NA	TRBJ1-4	14	CASSTKGGNEKLFF	TGTGCCAGCTCAACCAAGGGGGGGAATGAAAAACTGTTTTTT
NA	TRBV7-9	NA	TRBJ1-5	16	CASSLGTDSSNQPQHF	TGTGCCAGCAGCTTAGGGACGGACAGTAGCAATCAGCCCCAGCATTTT
once	TRBV12-3/TRBV12-4	TRBD1	TRBJ2-7	13	CASRGTGIYEQYF	TGTGCCAGCAGAGGGACAGGTATATACGAGCAGTACTTC
NA	TRBV7-2	NA	TRBJ1-5	13	CASSRGWGQPQHF	TGTGCCAGCAGCCGGGGGTGGGGTCAGCCCCAGCATTTT
NA	TRBV7-9	NA	TRBJ1-3	12	CASTGSGNTIYF	TGTGCCAGTACAGGGTCTGGAAACACCATATATTTT
NA	TRBV3-1/TRBV3-2	TRBD1	TRBJ1-1	14	CASSHRQGGTEAFF	TGTGCCAGCAGCCACCGACAGGGAGGAACTGAAGCTTTCTTT
NA	TRBV5-1	TRBD1	TRBJ2-7	17	CASSTGQGPWTSYGQYF	TGCGCCAGCAGCACCGGACAGGGGCCTTGGACCAGTTACGGGCAGTACTTC
NA	TRBV7-9	TRBD2	TRBJ2-1	16	CASSLAGLVVNNEQFF	TGTGCCAGCAGCTTAGCGGGACTAGTAGTCAACAATGAGCAGTTCTTC
NA	TRBV12-3/TRBV12-4	NA	TRBJ2-1	12	CASSALGTVGFF	TGTGCCAGCAGTGCCCTGGGGACTGTTGGGTTCTTC
NA	TRBV5-1	NA	TRBJ2-3	16	CASSHPGGTSTDTQYF	TGCGCCAGCAGCCACCCGGGGGGCACTAGCACAGATACGCAGTATTTT
NA	TRBV6-2/TRBV6-3	TRBD1	TRBJ1-5	16	CASSPIDRGSNQPQHF	TGTGCCAGCAGTCCAATAGACAGGGGGAGCAATCAGCCCCAGCATTTT
NA	TRBV3-1/TRBV3-2	NA	TRBJ2-1	18	CASSRFVVSPKWYNEQFF	TGTGCCAGCAGCCGCTTTGTAGTATCCCCCAAGTGGTACAATGAGCAGTTCTTC
NA	TRBV30	TRBD2	TRBJ2-1	17	CAWRTSGSFSSYNEQFF	TGTGCCTGGCGGACTAGCGGGAGTTTTAGCTCCTACAATGAGCAGTTCTTC
NA	TRBV18	TRBD1	TRBJ1-2	13	CASSPGTALSYTF	TGTGCCAGCTCACCGGGGACAGCGTTAAGCTACACCTTC
NA	TRBV7-9	NA	TRBJ1-2	12	CASSLGGEGYTF	TGTGCCAGCAGCTTAGGTGGGGAGGGCTACACCTTC
few	TRBV4-1	NA	TRBJ1-5	16	CASSLVRGTFNQPQHF	TGCGCCAGCAGCCTGGTAAGGGGGACCTTCAATCAGCCCCAGCATTTT
NA	TRBV30	NA	TRBJ1-6	14	CAWSSGLNNSPLHF	TGTGCCTGGAGTTCGGGGTTGAATAATTCACCCCTCCACTTT
NA	TRBV3-1/TRBV3-2	TRBD1	TRBJ2-5	16	CASSQDSGTGGETQYF	TGTGCCAGCAGCCAAGATAGCGGGACAGGGGGAGAGACCCAGTACTTC
NA	TRBV18	NA	TRBJ2-3	16	CASSPPIAVGRNTQYF	TGTGCCAGCTCACCACCGATAGCGGTTGGGAGGAATACGCAGTATTTT
NA	TRBV19	NA	TRBJ1-4	12	CASSPQGEKLFF	TGTGCCAGTAGTCCCCAGGGAGAAAAACTGTTTTTT
NA	TRBV6-2/TRBV6-3	NA	TRBJ2-1	16	CASSYPTLGDYNEQFF	TGTGCCAGCAGTTACCCTACTCTGGGCGACTACAATGAGCAGTTCTTC
NA	TRBV2	NA	TRBJ1-5	15	CASSEEVGSNQPQHF	TGTGCCAGCAGTGAGGAGGTCGGCAGCAATCAGCCCCAGCATTTT